Detailed here is one TCR beta chain. Its antigen is as yet unknown. The record originates from a study of T cell responses to AZD1222 COVID-19 vaccine. Using immunoSEQ multiplex PCR, the repertoire was profiled, and TCRdb retains in-frame clones only, with some absent. The table includes some 200,000 clones, approximately 94% detected once. Overall study results and limits: The study reported that nearly half of spike-specific TCRs target unmutated variant regions. Repertoire sampling was restricted to post-peak T cell response timepoints. It should be noted that donors were predominantly white British and more often female, and clonal diversity was possibly underestimated.

The source of this sequence is an adult in good health. The sequencing used peripheral blood, collected on day 0 of MenACWY control vaccination.

The CDR3 region has the DNA TGTGCCAGCAGCCAAGTGGGGAAGGATGAAAAACTGTTTTTT. Residues: CASSQVGKDEKLFF. The rearrangement links TRBV4-2 to TRBJ1-4; D gene uncertain. The V gene's germline CDR1 is LGHNA and CDR2 YNFKEQ. The CDR3 totals 14 residues. Deletions cut 1 base from V and 6 bases from J, with 9 bases between.